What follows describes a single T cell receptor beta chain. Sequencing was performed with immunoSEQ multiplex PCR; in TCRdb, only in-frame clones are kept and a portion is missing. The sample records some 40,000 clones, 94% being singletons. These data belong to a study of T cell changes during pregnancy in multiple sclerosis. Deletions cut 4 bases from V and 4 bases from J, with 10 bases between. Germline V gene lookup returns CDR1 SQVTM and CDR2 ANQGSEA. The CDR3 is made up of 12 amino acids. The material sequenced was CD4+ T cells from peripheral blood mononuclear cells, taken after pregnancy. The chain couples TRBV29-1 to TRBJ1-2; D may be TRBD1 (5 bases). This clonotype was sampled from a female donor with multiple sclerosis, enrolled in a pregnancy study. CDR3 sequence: CSVGTRLYGYTF. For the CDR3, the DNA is TGCAGCGTTGGGACAAGGCTCTATGGCTACACCTTC.